This TCR beta chain stems from a study of blood T cell repertoires in COVID-19. Study-level information: Acute and convalescent COVID-19 samples came from the United States, Italy and Spain. PBMCs, B-cell-depleted T cells, or T cells were the source of the cDNA or gDNA that made up the material.

The CDR3 sequence is 14 residues long. V was shortened by 2 bases and J by 0 bases, with 9 bases between the two germline ends. Germline V gives CDR1 SGHRS, CDR2 YFSETQ. The data were produced by immunoSEQ multiplex PCR, yet TCRdb's version contains in-frame clones alone and is incomplete. The sample consists of 60,000 to 75,000 clones, about 88% of them appearing once. The chain uses TRBV5-1 and TRBJ2-7, with D uncertain. The sequencing sample was made of peripheral blood. The TCR originated in a man in his 70s with active COVID-19. The CDR3 spells CASSFSSDSYEQYF. CDR3 bases: TGCGCCAGCAGCTTCTCCAGCGACTCCTACGAGCAGTACTTC.